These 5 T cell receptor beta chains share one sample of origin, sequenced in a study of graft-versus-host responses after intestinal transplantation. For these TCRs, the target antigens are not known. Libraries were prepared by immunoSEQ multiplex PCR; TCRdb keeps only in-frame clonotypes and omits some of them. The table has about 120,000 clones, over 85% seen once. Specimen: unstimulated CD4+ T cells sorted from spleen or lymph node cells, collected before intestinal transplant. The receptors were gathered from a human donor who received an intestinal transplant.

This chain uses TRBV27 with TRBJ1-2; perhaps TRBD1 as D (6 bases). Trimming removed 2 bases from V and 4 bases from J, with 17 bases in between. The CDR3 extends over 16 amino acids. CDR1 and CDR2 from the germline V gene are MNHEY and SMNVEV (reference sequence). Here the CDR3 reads CASSLVAGGQGYGYTF. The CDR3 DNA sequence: TGTGCCAGCAGTTTAGTGGCTGGGGGGCAGGGCTATGGCTACACCTTC.

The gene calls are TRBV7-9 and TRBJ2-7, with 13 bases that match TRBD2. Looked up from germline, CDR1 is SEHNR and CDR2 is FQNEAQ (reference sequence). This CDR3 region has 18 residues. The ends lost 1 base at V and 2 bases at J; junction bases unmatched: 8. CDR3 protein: CASSLEGTSGTWAYEQYF. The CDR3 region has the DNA TGTGCCAGCAGCTTAGAGGGGACTAGCGGGACGTGGGCCTACGAGCAGTACTTC.

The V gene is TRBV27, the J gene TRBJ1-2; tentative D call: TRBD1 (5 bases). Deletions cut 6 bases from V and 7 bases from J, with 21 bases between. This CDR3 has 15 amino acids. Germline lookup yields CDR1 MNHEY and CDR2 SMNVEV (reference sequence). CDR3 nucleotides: TGTGCCAGCAGGGGGTGGGGCAGCGAGTATGGTGGCTACACCTTC. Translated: CASRGWGSEYGGYTF.

CDR3: CASSRGAWETQYF. For the CDR3, the DNA is TGTGCCAGCAGCCGGGGGGCGTGGGAGACCCAGTACTTC. V and J are TRBV27 and TRBJ2-5; D may be TRBD2 (7 bases). Germline V lookup: CDR1 MNHEY, CDR2 SMNVEV (reference sequence). The CDR3 runs 13 residues. Trimming cost V 6 bases and J 5 bases, with 13 bases left between them.

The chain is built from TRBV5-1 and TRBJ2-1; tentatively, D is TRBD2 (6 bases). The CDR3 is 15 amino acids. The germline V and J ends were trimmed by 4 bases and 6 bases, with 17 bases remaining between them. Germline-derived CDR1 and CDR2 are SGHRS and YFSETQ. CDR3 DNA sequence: TGCGCCAGCAGCCTCTCGGTCGGGACTCCCAATGAGCAGTTCTTC. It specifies CASSLSVGTPNEQFF. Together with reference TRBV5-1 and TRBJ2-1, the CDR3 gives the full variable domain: KAGVTQTPRYLIKTRGQQVTLSCSPISGHRSVSWYQQTPGQGLQFLFEYFSETQRNKGNFPGRFSGRQFSNSRSEMNVSTLELGDSALYLCASSLSVGTPNEQFFGPGTRLTVL.